This note documents a single TCR beta chain sequence. These data are taken from a study of shared T cell receptors in the human thymus. This CDR3 contains 12 residues. Looked up from germline, CDR1 is SGHAT and CDR2 is FQNNGV. V was shortened by 1 base and J by 11 bases, with 11 bases between the two germline ends. Some clones are missing from TCRdb's copy, which holds only in-frame ones; the method was immunoSEQ multiplex PCR. The sample carries about 730,000 clones, 75% to 90% recorded once. These data were also reused for a study on human thymus T cells. Turning to that study: Thymus specimens were resections from corrective heart surgery. The authors found apparently biased V and J gene usage in thymic and blood repertoires.

The sequencing input was thymocytes. This clonotype originated in a girl under three years old with a congenital heart defect. The chain has TRBV11-2 and TRBJ1-1; D unresolved. CDR3 protein: CASSLARRVAFF. The CDR3 bases are TGTGCCAGCAGCTTAGCCCGTCGAGTGGCTTTCTTT.